These 17 T cell receptor beta chains share one sample of origin, sequenced in a study of cytomegalovirus exposure and HLA in healthy donors. Primers: 60 Vbeta forward and 13 Jbeta reverse. TCRdb's table, derived via immunoSEQ multiplex PCR, lists solely in-frame clones and lacks some. The sample records some 180,000 clones, 79% being singletons. What was sequenced was PBMCs. All receptors derive from a young woman in good health and CMV-seropositive.

This rearrangement joins TRBV18 to TRBJ1-5, with D possibly TRBD1 on 5 matching bases. V gave up 5 bases and J gave up 4 bases, with 15 bases separating them. This CDR3 has 15 amino acids. From germline, CDR1 is KGHSH and CDR2 LQKENI. CDR3 residues: CASSEPTEPNQPQHF. The DNA of the CDR3 is TGTGCCAGCTCAGAGCCGACAGAGCCAAATCAGCCCCAGCATTTT.

The rearrangement links TRBV6-4 to TRBJ2-3; no clear D gene. There are 14 residues in the CDR3. Germline values: CDR1 MRHNA, CDR2 SNTAGT. V lost 5 bases to trimming and J lost 3 bases, with 12 bases between them. DNA for the CDR3: TGTGCCAGCAGTCCCTTTATATCGACAGATACGCAGTATTTT. It specifies CASSPFISTDTQYF.

V gene TRBV2 combines with J gene TRBJ2-3; D may be TRBD1 (6 bases). The CDR3 totals 14 residues. The germline CDR1 and CDR2 sequences are SNHLY and FYNNEI. The ends were cut back, 0 bases at V and 6 bases at J, with 10 bases in the middle. The CDR3 spells CASSEAGTRDTQYF. CDR3 sequence (DNA): TGTGCCAGCAGTGAAGCAGGGACACGGGATACGCAGTATTTT. Full variable domain (outside the CDR3, taken from reference TRBV2 and TRBJ2-3): EPEVTQTPSHQVTQMGQEVILRCVPISNHLYFYWYRQILGQKVEFLVSFYNNEISEKSEIFDDQFSVERPDGSNFTLKIRSTKLEDSAMYFCASSEAGTRDTQYFGPGTRLTVL.

The V gene is TRBV7-2, the J gene TRBJ2-3, with TRBD2 as a possible D gene (6 bases). With 6 bases removed from V and 4 bases from J, the gap between germline ends came to 14 bases. The germline V gene encodes CDR1 SGHTA and CDR2 FQGNSA. This CDR3 has 14 residues. In DNA form, the CDR3 reads TGTGCCAGCAGAAAGGACTACGGCGCAGATACGCAGTATTTT. Its protein is CASRKDYGADTQYF.

V usage is TRBV29-1 and J usage is TRBJ1-1; possibly TRBD1 for D (6 bases). V was cut by 3 bases and J by 0 bases, with 14 bases left in between. CDR1 and CDR2 from the germline V gene are SQVTM and ANQGSEA. This CDR3 spans 15 amino acids. CDR3 protein: CSVEGGGSVNTEAFF. CDR3 nucleotides: TGCAGCGTTGAGGGAGGGGGGAGTGTGAACACTGAAGCTTTCTTT.

This clone appeared once. The chain joins TRBV19 to TRBJ1-2, with D uncertain. There are 13 residues in the CDR3. Trimming removed 3 bases from V and 4 bases from J, with 9 bases in between. Germline loops: CDR1 LNHDA, CDR2 SQIVND (reference sequence). This chain's CDR3 is CASSMEQSYGYTF. In DNA, the CDR3 is TGTGCCAGTAGTATGGAACAGAGCTATGGCTACACCTTC.

The chain couples TRBV6-6 to TRBJ2-1; TRBD1 agrees at 9 bases. V shed 3 bases, J shed 8 bases, and the junction held 8 bases outside the gene matches. The CDR3 consists of 15 residues. The germline gives CDR1 MNHNY, CDR2 SVGAGI (reference sequence). The CDR3 DNA reads TGTGCCAGCAGTTATGCCGGACAGGGGAACGATGAGCAGTTCTTC. Translated, it gives CASSYAGQGNDEQFF.

A note on this clone: Other DNA variants within this sample encode the same CDR3. The chain employs TRBV4-3 and TRBJ2-3; a possible D gene is TRBD2 (6 bases). Trimming took 0 bases from V and 0 from J, leaving 13 bases between them. The CDR3 is 17 amino acids. The germline V gene encodes CDR1 LGHNA and CDR2 YSLEER. This CDR3 is CASSQDRGGLSTDTQYF. In nucleotides, the CDR3 is TGCGCCAGCAGCCAAGATCGGGGAGGTCTTAGCACAGATACGCAGTATTTT.

This sequence joins TRBV27 and TRBJ1-1; TRBD1 agrees at 10 bases. Germline V gene data show CDR1 as MNHEY and CDR2 as SMNVEV (reference sequence). The CDR3 loop spans 15 amino acids. The junction had 6 bases not matched to a gene; V was cut back by 4 bases and J by 4 bases. In DNA form, the CDR3 reads TGTGCCAGCAGTTCCTGGACAGGGGGTTTCACTGAAGCTTTCTTT. Amino acids: CASSSWTGGFTEAFF.

The rearrangement links TRBV6-5 to TRBJ1-1; possible D gene TRBD1, 5 bases. CDR3 length: 16 amino acids. Per germline, CDR1 MNHEY and CDR2 SVGAGI. V lost 0 bases and J 1 base, leaving 12 bases between the germline ends. The CDR3 sequence is CASSYSWGRPNTEAFF. DNA of the CDR3: TGTGCCAGCAGTTACTCCTGGGGCCGCCCGAACACTGAAGCTTTCTTT.

V and J are TRBV29-1 and TRBJ1-2; no clear D gene. Trimming took off 4 bases at V and 2 bases at J, with 11 bases between the two ends. CDR1 is SQVTM and CDR2 is ANQGSEA in the germline V gene. CDR3 length equals 13 residues. CDR3 in DNA: TGCAGCGTTGGTGACATTCTAAACTATGGCTACACCTTC. It specifies CSVGDILNYGYTF. Complete variable domain (other parts from reference TRBV29-1 and TRBJ1-2): SAVISQKPSRDICQRGTSLTIQCQVDSQVTMMFWYRQQPGQSLTLIATANQGSEATYESGFVIDKFPISRPNLTFSTLTVSNMSPEDSSIYLCSVGDILNYGYTFGSGTRLTVV.

This clone was picked up a small number of times. The chain uses TRBV5-8 and TRBJ1-5; 7 positions agree with TRBD1. J gave up 4 bases and V 0 bases, and 7 bases lay outside the gene matches. Per germline, CDR1 SGHTS and CDR2 YDEGEE. The CDR3 is 16 residues long. The CDR3: CASSLDRGPKNQPQHF. The CDR3 region has the DNA TGTGCCAGCAGCTTGGACAGGGGCCCTAAAAATCAGCCCCAGCATTTT.

The J gene is TRBJ1-2, the V gene TRBV6-5; no clear D gene. The CDR3 consists of 14 residues. Germline loops: CDR1 MNHEY, CDR2 SVGAGI. The ends were cut back, 4 bases at V and 0 bases at J, with 9 bases in the middle. CDR3 nucleotide sequence: TGTGCCAGCAGTTCTGGTGCAGCTAACTATGGCTACACCTTC. Its protein is CASSSGAANYGYTF.

The CDR3 here is CASSQAVGTSGAGALDTQYF. The CDR3 bases are TGCGCCAGCAGCCAAGCTGTTGGGACTAGCGGGGCAGGGGCTCTGGATACCCAGTACTTC. The chain uses TRBV4-1 and TRBJ2-5, with 13 bases fitting TRBD2. Germline trimming cut 1 base from V and 8 bases from J; bases unmatched to any gene: 19. Germline assignment: CDR1 MGHRA and CDR2 YSYEKL. The CDR3 length is 20 residues.

V gene TRBV7-9 combines with J gene TRBJ1-3; 8 bases are a match to TRBD1. Trimming cost V 5 bases and J 4 bases; bases outside gene matches: 7. Germline V lookup: CDR1 SEHNR, CDR2 FQNEAQ (reference sequence). The CDR3 has 15 amino acids. The CDR3 here is CASSRTGTRGNTIYF. CDR3 nucleotides: TGTGCCAGCAGCCGGACAGGGACAAGAGGAAACACCATATATTTT.

This clone appeared once. The chain recombines TRBV25-1 with TRBJ1-1, with 9 bases lining up with TRBD1. Germline V gene sequence: CDR1 MGHDK, CDR2 SYGVNS. The length of the CDR3 is 15 residues. Trimming took 6 bases from V and 5 from J; bases not matched to a gene: 10. In nucleotides, the CDR3 is TGTGCCAGCAGGGGAACCGGGACAGGGAAAACTGAAGCTTTCTTT. It specifies CASRGTGTGKTEAFF.

This rearrangement joins TRBV30 to TRBJ1-3; the D gene is possibly TRBD1 (6 bases). The V gene lost 1 base and the J gene lost 4 bases, with 20 bases spanning the gap. CDR3 size: 17 residues. Germline CDR1 GTSNPN, CDR2 SVGIG (reference sequence). CDR3 region: CAWSGGDTRVLGNTIYF. The CDR3 DNA is TGTGCCTGGAGTGGAGGGGACACCCGCGTTCTCGGAAACACCATATATTTT.